This T cell receptor beta chain was found in a study of blood T cell repertoires in COVID-19. Study in general: Acute-phase and convalescent COVID-19 samples originated in the United States, Italy and Spain.

The data were produced by immunoSEQ multiplex PCR, yet TCRdb's version contains in-frame clones alone and is incomplete. The sample has about 280,000 clones, just under 90% seen once; the top ten hold more than 9.5%. Trimming took off 4 bases at V and 4 bases at J, with 16 bases between the two ends. The length of the CDR3 is 16 residues. Germline CDR1 is SNHLY and CDR2 is FYNNEI. This rearrangement joins TRBV2 to TRBJ2-2; D is ambiguous. The sample taken for sequencing was peripheral blood. The TCR comes from a woman in her twenties or thirties with COVID-19, enrolled during active disease. The CDR3 sequence: CASSVQAILVTGELFF. The CDR3 DNA is TGTGCCAGCAGTGTGCAAGCCATATTGGTCACCGGGGAGCTGTTTTTT.